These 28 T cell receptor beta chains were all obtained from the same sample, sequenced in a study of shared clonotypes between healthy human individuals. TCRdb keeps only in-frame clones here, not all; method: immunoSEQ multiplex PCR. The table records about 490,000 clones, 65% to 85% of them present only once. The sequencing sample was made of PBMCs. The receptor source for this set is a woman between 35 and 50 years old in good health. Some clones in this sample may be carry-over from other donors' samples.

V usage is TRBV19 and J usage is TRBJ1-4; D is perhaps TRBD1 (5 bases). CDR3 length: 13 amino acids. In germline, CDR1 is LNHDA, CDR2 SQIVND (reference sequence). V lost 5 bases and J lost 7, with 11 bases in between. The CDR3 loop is CASSEGTGEKLFF. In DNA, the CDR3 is TGTGCCAGTAGTGAAGGCACAGGTGAAAAACTGTTTTTT.

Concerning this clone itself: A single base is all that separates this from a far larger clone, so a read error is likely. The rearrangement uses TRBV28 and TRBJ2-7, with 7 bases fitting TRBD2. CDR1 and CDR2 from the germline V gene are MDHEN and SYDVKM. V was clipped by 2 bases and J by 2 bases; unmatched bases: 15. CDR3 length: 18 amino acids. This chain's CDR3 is CASSLSGTFTFNPYEQYF. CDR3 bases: TGTGCCAGCAGTTTAAGCGGGACTTTCACATTTAACCCCTACGAGCAGTACTTC.

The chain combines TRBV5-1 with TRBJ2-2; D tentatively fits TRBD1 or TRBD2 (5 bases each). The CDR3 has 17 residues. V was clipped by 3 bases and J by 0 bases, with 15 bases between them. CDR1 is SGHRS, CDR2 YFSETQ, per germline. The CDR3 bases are TGCGCCAGCAGCTGGGTCGTTGGGACGTCGAACACCGGGGAGCTGTTTTTT. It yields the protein CASSWVVGTSNTGELFF.

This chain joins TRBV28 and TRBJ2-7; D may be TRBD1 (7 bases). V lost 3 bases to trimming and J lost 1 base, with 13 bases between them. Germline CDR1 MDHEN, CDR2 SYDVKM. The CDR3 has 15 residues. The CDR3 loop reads CASSFGRGASYEQYF. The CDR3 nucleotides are TGTGCCAGCAGTTTTGGCAGGGGGGCGTCCTACGAGCAGTACTTC.

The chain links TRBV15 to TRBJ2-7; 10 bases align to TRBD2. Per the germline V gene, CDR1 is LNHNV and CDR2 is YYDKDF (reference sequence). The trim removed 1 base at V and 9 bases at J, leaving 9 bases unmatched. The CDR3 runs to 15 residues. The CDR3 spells CATSRGASGSGWQYF. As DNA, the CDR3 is TGTGCCACCAGCAGAGGGGCTAGCGGGAGTGGTTGGCAGTACTTC.

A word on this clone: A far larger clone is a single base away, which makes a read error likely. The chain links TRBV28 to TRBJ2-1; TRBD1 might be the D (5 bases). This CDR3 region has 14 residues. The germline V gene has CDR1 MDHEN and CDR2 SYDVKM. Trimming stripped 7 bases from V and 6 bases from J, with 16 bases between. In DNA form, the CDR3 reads TGTGCCAGCACCCTTGGGGCTAGTTGCAATGAGCAGTTCTTC. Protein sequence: CASTLGASCNEQFF.

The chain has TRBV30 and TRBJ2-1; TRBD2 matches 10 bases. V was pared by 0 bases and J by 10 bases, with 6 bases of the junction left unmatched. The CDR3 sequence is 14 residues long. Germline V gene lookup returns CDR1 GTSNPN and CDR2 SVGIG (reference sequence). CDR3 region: CAWSVNLAGVEQFF. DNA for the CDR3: TGTGCCTGGAGTGTAAATCTAGCGGGAGTGGAGCAGTTCTTC.

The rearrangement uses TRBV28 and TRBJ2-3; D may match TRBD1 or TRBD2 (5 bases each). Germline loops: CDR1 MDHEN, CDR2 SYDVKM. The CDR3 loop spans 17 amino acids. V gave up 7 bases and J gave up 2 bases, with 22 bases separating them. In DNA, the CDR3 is TGTGCCAGCACCATTCTTGGGGCTGGGAGCGACACAGATACGCAGTATTTT. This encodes CASTILGAGSDTDTQYF.

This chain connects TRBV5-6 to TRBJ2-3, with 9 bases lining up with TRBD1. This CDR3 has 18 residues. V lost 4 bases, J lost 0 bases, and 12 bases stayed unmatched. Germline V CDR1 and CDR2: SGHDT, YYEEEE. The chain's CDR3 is CASSHGTGKGGSTDTQYF. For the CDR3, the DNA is TGTGCCAGCAGCCACGGGACAGGGAAGGGTGGTAGCACAGATACGCAGTATTTT.

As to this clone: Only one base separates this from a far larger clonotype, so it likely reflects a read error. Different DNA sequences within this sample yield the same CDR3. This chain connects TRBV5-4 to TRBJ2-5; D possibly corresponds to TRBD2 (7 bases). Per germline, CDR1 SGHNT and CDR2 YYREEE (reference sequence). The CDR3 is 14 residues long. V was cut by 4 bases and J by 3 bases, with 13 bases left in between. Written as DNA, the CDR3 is TGTGCCAGCAGCGGCGGGGGCCGTGAAGAGACCCAGTACTTC. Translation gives CASSGGGREETQYF.

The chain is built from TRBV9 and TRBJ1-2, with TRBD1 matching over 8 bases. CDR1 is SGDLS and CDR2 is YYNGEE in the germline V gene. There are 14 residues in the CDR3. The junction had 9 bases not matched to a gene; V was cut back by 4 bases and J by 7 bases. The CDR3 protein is CASSPWTGPGGYTF. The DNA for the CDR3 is TGTGCCAGCAGCCCGTGGACAGGGCCGGGTGGCTACACCTTC.

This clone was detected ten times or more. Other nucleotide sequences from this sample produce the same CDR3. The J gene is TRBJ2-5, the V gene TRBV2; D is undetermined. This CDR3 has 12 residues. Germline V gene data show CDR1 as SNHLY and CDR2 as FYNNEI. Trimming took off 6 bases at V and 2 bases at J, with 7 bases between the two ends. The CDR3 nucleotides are TGTGCCAGCAGGGGATTACAAGAGACCCAGTACTTC. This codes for CASRGLQETQYF.

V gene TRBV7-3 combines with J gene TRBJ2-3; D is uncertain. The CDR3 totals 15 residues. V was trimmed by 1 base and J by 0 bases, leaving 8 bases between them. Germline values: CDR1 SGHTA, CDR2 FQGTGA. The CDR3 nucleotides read TGTGCCAGCAGCTTAAACCCCTCTAGCACAGATACGCAGTATTTT. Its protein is CASSLNPSSTDTQYF.

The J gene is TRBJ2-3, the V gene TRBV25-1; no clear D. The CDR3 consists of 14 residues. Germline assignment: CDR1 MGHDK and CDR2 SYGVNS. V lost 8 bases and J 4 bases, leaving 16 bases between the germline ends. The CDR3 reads CASSRTGYSDTQYF. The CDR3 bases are TGTGCCAGCTCTAGAACTGGGTACTCAGATACGCAGTATTTT.

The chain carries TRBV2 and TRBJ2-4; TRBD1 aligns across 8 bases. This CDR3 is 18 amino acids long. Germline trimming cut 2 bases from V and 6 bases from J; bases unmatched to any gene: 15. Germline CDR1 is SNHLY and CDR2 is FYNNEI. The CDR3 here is CASSEQAGGRTTLNIQYF. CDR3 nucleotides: TGTGCCAGCAGTGAACAGGCAGGGGGCAGGACTACCTTAAACATTCAGTACTTC.

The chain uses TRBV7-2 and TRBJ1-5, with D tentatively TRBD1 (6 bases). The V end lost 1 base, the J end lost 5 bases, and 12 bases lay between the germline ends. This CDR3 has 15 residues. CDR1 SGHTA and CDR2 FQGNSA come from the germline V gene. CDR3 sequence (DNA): TGTGCCAGCAGCTTAGGGGGGGGCCGGGATCAGCCCCAGCATTTT. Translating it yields CASSLGGGRDQPQHF.

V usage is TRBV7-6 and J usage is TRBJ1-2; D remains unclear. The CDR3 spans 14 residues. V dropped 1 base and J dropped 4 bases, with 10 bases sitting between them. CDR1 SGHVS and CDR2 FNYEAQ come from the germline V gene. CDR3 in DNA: TGTGCCAGCAGCTTAGATCCGGCTTCCTATGGCTACACCTTC. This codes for CASSLDPASYGYTF.

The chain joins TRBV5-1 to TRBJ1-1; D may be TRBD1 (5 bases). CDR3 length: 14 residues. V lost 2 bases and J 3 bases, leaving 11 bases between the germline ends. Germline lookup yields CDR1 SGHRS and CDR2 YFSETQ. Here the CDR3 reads CASSFWGRDTEAFF. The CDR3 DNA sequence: TGCGCCAGCAGCTTTTGGGGCAGGGACACTGAAGCTTTCTTT. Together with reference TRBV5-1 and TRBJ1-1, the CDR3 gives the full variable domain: KAGVTQTPRYLIKTRGQQVTLSCSPISGHRSVSWYQQTPGQGLQFLFEYFSETQRNKGNFPGRFSGRQFSNSRSEMNVSTLELGDSALYLCASSFWGRDTEAFFGQGTRLTVV.

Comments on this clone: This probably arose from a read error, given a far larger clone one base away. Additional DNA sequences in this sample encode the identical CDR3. The CDR3 protein is CASSLYMWTEAFF. CDR3 nucleotides: TGTGCCAGCTCGTTATACATGTGGACTGAAGCTTTCTTT. The V call is TRBV18, the J call TRBJ1-1; D uncertain. The germline V gene encodes CDR1 KGHSH and CDR2 LQKENI. V gave up 6 bases and J gave up 5 bases, with 13 bases separating them. The CDR3 loop spans 13 amino acids.

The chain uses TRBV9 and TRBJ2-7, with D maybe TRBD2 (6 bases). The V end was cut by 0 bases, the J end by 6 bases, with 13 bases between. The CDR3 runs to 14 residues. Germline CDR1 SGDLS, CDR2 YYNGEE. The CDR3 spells CASSVVADPIEQYF. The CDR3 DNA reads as TGTGCCAGCAGCGTAGTAGCGGACCCGATCGAGCAGTACTTC.

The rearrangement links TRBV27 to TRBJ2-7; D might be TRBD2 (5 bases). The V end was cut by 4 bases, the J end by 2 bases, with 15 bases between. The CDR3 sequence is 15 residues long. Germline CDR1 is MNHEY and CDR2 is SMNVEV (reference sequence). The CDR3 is CASSSPSGETYEQYF. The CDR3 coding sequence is TGTGCCAGCAGTTCCCCTTCCGGGGAGACCTACGAGCAGTACTTC.

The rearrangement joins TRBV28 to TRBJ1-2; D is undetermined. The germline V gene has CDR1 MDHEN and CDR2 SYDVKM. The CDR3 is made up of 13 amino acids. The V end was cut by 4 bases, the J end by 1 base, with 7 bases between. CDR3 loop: CASSSPGNYGYTF. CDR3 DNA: TGTGCCAGCAGTTCGCCGGGTAACTATGGCTACACCTTC.

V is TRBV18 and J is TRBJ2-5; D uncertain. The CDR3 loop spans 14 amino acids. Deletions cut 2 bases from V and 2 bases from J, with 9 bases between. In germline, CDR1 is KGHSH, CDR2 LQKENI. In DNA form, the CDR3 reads TGTGCCAGCTCACCAAAGTACCTTCAAGAGACCCAGTACTTC. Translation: CASSPKYLQETQYF.

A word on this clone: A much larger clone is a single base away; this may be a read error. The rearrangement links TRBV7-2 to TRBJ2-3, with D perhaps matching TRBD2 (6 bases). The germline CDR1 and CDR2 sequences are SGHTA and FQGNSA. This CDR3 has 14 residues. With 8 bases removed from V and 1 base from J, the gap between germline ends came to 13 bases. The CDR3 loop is CASGRPGGTDTQYF. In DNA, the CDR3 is TGTGCCAGCGGCCGCCCGGGAGGCACAGATACGCAGTATTTT.

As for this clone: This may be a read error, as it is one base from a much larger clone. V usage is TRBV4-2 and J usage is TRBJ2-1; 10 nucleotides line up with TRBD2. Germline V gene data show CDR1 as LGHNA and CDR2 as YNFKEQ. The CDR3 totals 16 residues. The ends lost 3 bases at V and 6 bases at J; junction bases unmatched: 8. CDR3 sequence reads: CASSHGRLAGANEQFF. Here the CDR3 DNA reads TGTGCCAGCAGCCATGGAAGGCTAGCGGGAGCCAATGAGCAGTTCTTC.

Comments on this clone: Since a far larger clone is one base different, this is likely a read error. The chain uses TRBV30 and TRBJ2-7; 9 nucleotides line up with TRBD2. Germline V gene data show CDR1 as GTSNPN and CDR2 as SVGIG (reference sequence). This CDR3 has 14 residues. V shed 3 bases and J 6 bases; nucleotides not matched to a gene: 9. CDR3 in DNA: TGTGCCTGGAGGCCCTTGCGGGAGGGCCGCGAGCAGTACTTC. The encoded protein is CAWRPLREGREQYF.

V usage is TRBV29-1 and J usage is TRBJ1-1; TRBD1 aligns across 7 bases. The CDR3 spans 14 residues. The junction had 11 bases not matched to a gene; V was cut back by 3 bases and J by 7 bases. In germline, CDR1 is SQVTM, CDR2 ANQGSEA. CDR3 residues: CSVDGGPGGVEAFF. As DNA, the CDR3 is TGCAGCGTTGACGGTGGGCCAGGGGGGGTTGAAGCTTTCTTT. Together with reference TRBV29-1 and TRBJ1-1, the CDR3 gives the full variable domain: SAVISQKPSRDICQRGTSLTIQCQVDSQVTMMFWYRQQPGQSLTLIATANQGSEATYESGFVIDKFPISRPNLTFSTLTVSNMSPEDSSIYLCSVDGGPGGVEAFFGQGTRLTVV.

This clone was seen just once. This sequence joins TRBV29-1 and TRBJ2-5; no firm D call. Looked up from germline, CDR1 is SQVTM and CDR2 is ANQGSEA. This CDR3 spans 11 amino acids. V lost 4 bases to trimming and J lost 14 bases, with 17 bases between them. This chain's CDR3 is CSVGSPAEQYF. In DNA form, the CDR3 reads TGCAGCGTTGGTTCCCCCGCCGAGCAATACTTC.